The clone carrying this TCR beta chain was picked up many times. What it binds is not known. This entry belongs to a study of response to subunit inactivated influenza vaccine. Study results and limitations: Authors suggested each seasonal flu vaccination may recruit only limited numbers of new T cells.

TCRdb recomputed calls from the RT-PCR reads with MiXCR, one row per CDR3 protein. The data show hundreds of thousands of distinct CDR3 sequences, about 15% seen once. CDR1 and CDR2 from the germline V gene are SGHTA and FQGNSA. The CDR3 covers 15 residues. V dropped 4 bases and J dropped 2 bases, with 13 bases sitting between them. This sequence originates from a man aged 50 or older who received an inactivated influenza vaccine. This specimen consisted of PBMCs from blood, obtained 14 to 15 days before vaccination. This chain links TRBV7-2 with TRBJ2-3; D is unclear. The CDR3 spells CASSSDGRSTDTQYF. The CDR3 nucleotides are TGTGCCAGCAGCTCCGACGGCCGATCCACAGATACGCAGTATTTT.